The clone carrying this TCR beta chain was seen more than once but under ten times. The target antigen is unknown. A read error may account for a junction end that differs from germline. The data belong to a study of T-cell memory formation after mild COVID-19. Study-wide background: Largely donor-specific TCR clusters were found. Study-wide results and caveats: Researchers found some responding clones in pre-infection memory, a sign that cross-reactive memory joined. The study found contracting CD4+ clones mainly in CM and EM and contracting CD8+ clones in EMRA. Contracting clones, day 15 to 85, had balanced CD4/CD8, and later expanders favored CD4+.

From the 5' RACE reads, TCRdb called clonotypes with MiXCR, one entry per CDR3 protein. The data hold approximately 60,000 distinct CDR3 sequences, with about a tenth observed a single time. Germline lookup yields CDR1 MNHEY and CDR2 SVGAGI. The CDR3 sequence is 14 residues long. Sequencing input: PBMCs or a T cell subset sorted from them (not recorded which). The origin of this receptor is a man aged 18-30 years who had mild COVID-19 (a few samples of this study predate the infection). Cell type and time point are not known. The rearrangement uses TRBV6-5 and TRBJ1-1, with D perhaps TRBD1 (6 bases). The CDR3 coding sequence is TGTGCCAGCAGTTTTGACCCGGGACACCCTCTAGGGGTCTTT. Amino acids: CASSFDPGHPLGVF.